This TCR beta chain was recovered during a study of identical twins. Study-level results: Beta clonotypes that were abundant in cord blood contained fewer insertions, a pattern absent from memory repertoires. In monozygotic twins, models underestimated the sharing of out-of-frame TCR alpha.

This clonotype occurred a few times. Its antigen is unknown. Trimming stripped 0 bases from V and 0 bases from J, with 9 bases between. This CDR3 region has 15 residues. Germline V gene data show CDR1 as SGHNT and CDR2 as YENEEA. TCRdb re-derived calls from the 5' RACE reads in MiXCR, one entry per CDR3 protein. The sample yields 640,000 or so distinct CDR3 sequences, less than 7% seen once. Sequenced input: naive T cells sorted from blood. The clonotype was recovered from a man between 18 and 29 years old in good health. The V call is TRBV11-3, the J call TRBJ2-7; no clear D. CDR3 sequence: CASSLDQTSSYEQYF. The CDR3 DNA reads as TGTGCCAGCAGCTTAGATCAAACGAGCTCCTACGAGCAGTACTTC.